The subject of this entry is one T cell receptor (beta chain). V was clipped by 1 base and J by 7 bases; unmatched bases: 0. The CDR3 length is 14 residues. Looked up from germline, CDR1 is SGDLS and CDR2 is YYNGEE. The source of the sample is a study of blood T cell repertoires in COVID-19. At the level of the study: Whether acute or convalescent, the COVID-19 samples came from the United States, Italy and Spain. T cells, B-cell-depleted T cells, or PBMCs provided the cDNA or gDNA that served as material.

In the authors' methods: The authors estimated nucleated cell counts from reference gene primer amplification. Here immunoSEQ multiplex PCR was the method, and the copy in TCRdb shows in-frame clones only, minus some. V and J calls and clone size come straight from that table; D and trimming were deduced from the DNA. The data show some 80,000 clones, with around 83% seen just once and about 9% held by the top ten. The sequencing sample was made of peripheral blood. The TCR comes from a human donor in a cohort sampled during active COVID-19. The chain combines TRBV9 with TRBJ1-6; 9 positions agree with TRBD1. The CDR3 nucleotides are TGTGCCAGCAGCGTAACAGGGGGCAATTCACCCCTCCACTTT. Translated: CASSVTGGNSPLHF.